Below, 20 T cell receptor beta chains from the same sample are listed, as sequenced in a study of neoadjuvant nivolumab and ipilimumab in lung cancer. TCRdb's copy holds only in-frame clones and misses some; the assay was immunoSEQ multiplex PCR. The table lists over 25,000 clones, under 95% of them singletons. The specimen was peripheral blood, collected after neoadjuvant nivolumab, alone or with ipilimumab, at or shortly before surgery. These receptors came from an adult with non-small cell lung cancer.

This clone was recorded only once. The rearrangement joins TRBV4-1 to TRBJ1-1; D may be TRBD1 (5 bases). The CDR3 is 16 amino acids. Germline CDR1 and CDR2: MGHRA and YSYEKL. Trimming took off 4 bases at V and 7 bases at J, with 22 bases between the two ends. The CDR3 nucleotides read TGCGCCAGCAGCCCCCAGGGTAGGGCACGGGTATATGAAGCTTTCTTT. It specifies CASSPQGRARVYEAFF.

The genes are TRBV5-4 and TRBJ1-5; no reliable D call. The CDR3 has 12 residues. V shed 7 bases and J shed 4 bases, with 9 bases lying between them. The germline V gene has CDR1 SGHNT and CDR2 YYREEE (reference sequence). This CDR3 reads CASGLWNQPQHF. DNA for the CDR3: TGTGCCAGCGGTTTGTGGAATCAGCCCCAGCATTTT.

The chain combines TRBV28 with TRBJ2-3; 12 bases fit TRBD2. Germline CDR1 MDHEN, CDR2 SYDVKM. The CDR3 runs to 18 residues. J was trimmed by 3 bases and V by 6 bases; bases with no gene match: 13. CDR3 residues: CASSPGTSGSRRTDTQYF. In nucleotides, the CDR3 is TGTGCCAGCAGCCCCGGGACTAGCGGGTCCCGTAGAACAGATACGCAGTATTTT. Full variable domain (remainder filled in from reference TRBV28 and TRBJ2-3): DVKVTQSSRYLVKRTGEKVFLECVQDMDHENMFWYRQDPGLGLRLIYFSYDVKMKEKGDIPEGYSVSREKKERFSLILESASTNQTSMYLCASSPGTSGSRRTDTQYFGPGTRLTVL.

V and J are TRBV7-8 and TRBJ1-5, with 8 bases identical to TRBD1. The V gene end was trimmed by 2 bases and the J gene end by 2 bases; junction bases not matched to a gene: 20. The CDR3 spans 21 residues. Germline values: CDR1 SGHVS, CDR2 FQNEAQ. Written as DNA, the CDR3 is TGTGCCAGCAGCTTAAGGACAGGGATGGGGAATTGGCCTGAGGGCAATCAGCCCCAGCATTTT. Protein: CASSLRTGMGNWPEGNQPQHF.

This clone has only one observation. This rearrangement joins TRBV28 to TRBJ2-2, with D unresolved. Germline CDR1 MDHEN, CDR2 SYDVKM. V was trimmed by 6 bases and J by 4 bases, leaving 9 bases between them. The CDR3 has 13 residues. CDR3 sequence reads: CASRFLGTGELFF. The CDR3 DNA follows: TGTGCCAGCAGATTTCTAGGCACCGGGGAGCTGTTTTTT.

The chain couples TRBV5-1 to TRBJ2-3, with 7 bases matching TRBD1. Trimming removed 4 bases from V and 2 bases from J; junction bases left unmatched: 7. This CDR3 has 15 amino acids. CDR1 is SGHRS, CDR2 YFSETQ, per germline. CDR3 DNA sequence: TGCGCCAGCAGCGCGAGGGGGCGCGACACAGATACGCAGTATTTT. Its translation: CASSARGRDTDTQYF.

This chain links TRBV25-1 with TRBJ1-1; TRBD1 might be the D (5 bases). There are 13 residues in the CDR3. From germline, CDR1 is MGHDK and CDR2 SYGVNS. V was pared by 1 base and J by 4 bases, with 7 bases between. CDR3 loop: CASSEWRGTEAFF. The CDR3 nucleotides read TGTGCCAGCAGTGAATGGAGGGGCACTGAAGCTTTCTTT.

The rearrangement links TRBV10-3 to TRBJ2-5, with D perhaps being TRBD1 or TRBD2 (6 bases each). Trimming removed 8 bases at V and 4 bases at J, with 11 bases between. CDR3 size: 12 residues. Germline loops: CDR1 ENHRY, CDR2 SYGVKD. Written as DNA, the CDR3 is TGTGCCATCCTGGGGGGCGGAGAGACCCAGTACTTC. It specifies CAILGGGETQYF.

V usage is TRBV27 and J usage is TRBJ2-3, with D tentatively TRBD2 (5 bases). The CDR3 runs 13 residues. V lost 5 bases and J 6 bases, leaving 12 bases between the germline ends. CDR1 is MNHEY and CDR2 is SMNVEV in the germline V gene (reference sequence). Here the CDR3 DNA reads TGTGCCAGCAGTCTCGGGATCCAGGATACGCAGTATTTT. Encoded protein: CASSLGIQDTQYF.

This chain joins TRBV6-5 and TRBJ1-3; D ambiguous. Germline assignment: CDR1 MNHEY and CDR2 SVGAGI. The CDR3 runs to 13 residues. The V end was cut by 0 bases, the J end by 4 bases, with 4 bases between. CDR3 protein: CASSYSSGNTIYF. The CDR3 DNA is TGTGCCAGCAGTTACTCATCCGGAAACACCATATATTTT.

CDR3 sequence: CASSRGQGYFYEQYF. The CDR3 nucleotides are TGCGCCAGCAGCCGGGGACAGGGTTACTTCTACGAGCAGTACTTC. This chain connects TRBV5-1 to TRBJ2-7; 9 bases map to TRBD1. Germline CDR1 and CDR2: SGHRS and YFSETQ. This CDR3 is 15 amino acids long. V was clipped by 4 bases and J by 3 bases; unmatched bases: 8.

The rearrangement uses TRBV25-1 and TRBJ1-5; D is unclear. This CDR3 region has 14 residues. Trimming removed 4 bases at V and 1 base at J, with 8 bases between. CDR1 is MGHDK and CDR2 is SYGVNS in the germline V gene. The CDR3 loop is CASSGGRSNQPQHF. In nucleotides, the CDR3 is TGTGCCAGCAGTGGAGGAAGAAGCAATCAGCCCCAGCATTTT.

The chain is built from TRBV7-6 and TRBJ1-4; 12 nucleotides agree with TRBD1. The germline V gene has CDR1 SGHVS and CDR2 FNYEAQ. V shed 4 bases and J 7 bases; nucleotides not matched to a gene: 10. The CDR3 sequence is 17 residues long. The CDR3 nucleotides read TGTGCCAGCAGCTCCGGGACAGGGGGCGAAGTATTTGAAAAACTGTTTTTT. This sequence encodes CASSSGTGGEVFEKLFF.

The genes are TRBV4-1 and TRBJ2-2; 16 nucleotides match TRBD2. Per the germline V gene, CDR1 is MGHRA and CDR2 is YSYEKL. The CDR3 spans 20 residues. The V gene end was trimmed by 3 bases and the J gene end by 4 bases; junction bases not matched to a gene: 11. The CDR3 DNA sequence: TGCGCCAGCAGCCAGCCGGGACTAGCGGGAGGGCCTTTGAGCACCGGGGAGCTGTTTTTT. This sequence encodes CASSQPGLAGGPLSTGELFF.

The V gene is TRBV18, the J gene TRBJ1-2; 10 positions match TRBD1. Germline trimming cut 2 bases from V and 5 bases from J; bases unmatched to any gene: 5. Germline lookup yields CDR1 KGHSH and CDR2 LQKENI. The CDR3 has 15 amino acids. This chain's CDR3 is CASSPARDRGYGYTF. In DNA form, the CDR3 reads TGTGCCAGCTCACCAGCTAGGGACAGGGGTTATGGCTACACCTTC.

V gene TRBV5-1 combines with J gene TRBJ1-2; no clear D. The CDR3 is 14 residues long. CDR1 is SGHRS, CDR2 YFSETQ, per germline. The V and J ends lost 3 bases and 0 bases respectively, with 9 bases between them. CDR3 nucleotide sequence: TGCGCCAGCAGCTCGGACGGTTCTAACTATGGCTACACCTTC. Translating it yields CASSSDGSNYGYTF.

This clone was detected once. Other DNA sequences in the sample encode the same CDR3. V gene TRBV5-1 combines with J gene TRBJ1-1; possibly TRBD1 for D (5 bases). Germline CDR1 and CDR2: SGHRS and YFSETQ. Trimming took off 3 bases at V and 5 bases at J, with 11 bases between the two ends. The CDR3 runs to 13 residues. The CDR3 region is CASSSQGGTEAFF. In nucleotides, the CDR3 is TGCGCCAGCAGCTCCCAGGGTGGGACTGAAGCTTTCTTT.

This chain links TRBV5-4 with TRBJ2-5; a possible D gene is TRBD2 (6 bases). In germline, CDR1 is SGHNT, CDR2 YYREEE (reference sequence). The V end was cut by 8 bases, the J end by 5 bases, with 16 bases between. This CDR3 is built from 13 residues. The CDR3 spells CASSETGLETQYF. CDR3 sequence (DNA): TGTGCCAGTAGTGAGACGGGACTCGAGACCCAGTACTTC.

This clone was seen once. V and J are TRBV19 and TRBJ2-6; D unresolved. This CDR3 comprises 13 residues. V was cut by 10 bases and J by 7 bases, with 14 bases left in between. Germline CDR1 is LNHDA and CDR2 is SQIVND (reference sequence). The CDR3, as DNA: TGTGCCACCAGCTTCCTTTCTGCCAACGTCCTGACTTTC. Amino acids: CATSFLSANVLTF.

The CDR3 loop reads CASSVTASTDTQYF. As DNA, the CDR3 is TGTGCCAGCAGCGTCACTGCTTCCACAGATACGCAGTATTTT. The chain couples TRBV11-3 to TRBJ2-3; D gene ambiguous. CDR1 and CDR2 from the germline V gene are SGHNT and YENEEA. The CDR3 is 14 amino acids. Trimming shortened V by 5 bases and J by 2 bases, and 11 bases separated the two germline ends.